This record looks at one TCR beta chain sequence and its context. The antigen is not known. Sequenced by immunoSEQ multiplex PCR; TCRdb stores in-frame clones only, minus some. The sample lists tens of thousands of clones; roughly 80% were seen once. The data were obtained in a study of a mutant IDH1 vaccine in newly diagnosed glioma. Trimming at V came to 8 bases and at J to 6 bases, leaving 7 bases not matched to a gene. Per germline, CDR1 SNHLY and CDR2 FYNNEI. The CDR3 runs 14 residues. Time point in this sample: week 5, during vaccination. All doses held 300 ug of mutant IDH1 20-mer peptide, with topical imiquimod.

V gene TRBV2 combines with J gene TRBJ2-5, with 12 bases aligning to TRBD2. This clonotype was obtained from a man in his forties or fifties with glioma. The source material was PBMCs, sampled from a glioma patient whose treatment included an IDH1 peptide vaccine. The CDR3 protein is CASSLAGGRQTQYF. The CDR3 nucleotides are TGTGCCAGCTCGCTAGCGGGGGGGCGGCAGACCCAGTACTTC.